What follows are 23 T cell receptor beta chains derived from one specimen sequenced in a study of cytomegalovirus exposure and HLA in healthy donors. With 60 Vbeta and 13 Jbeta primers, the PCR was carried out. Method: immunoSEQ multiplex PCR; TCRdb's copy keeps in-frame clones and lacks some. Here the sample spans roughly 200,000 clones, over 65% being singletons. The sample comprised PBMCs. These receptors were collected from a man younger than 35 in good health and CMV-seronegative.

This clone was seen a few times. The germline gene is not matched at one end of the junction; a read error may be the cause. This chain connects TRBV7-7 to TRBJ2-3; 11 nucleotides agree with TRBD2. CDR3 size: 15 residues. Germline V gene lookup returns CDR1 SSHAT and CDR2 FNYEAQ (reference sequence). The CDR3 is CASSAGTSGGDTQYF. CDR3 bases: TGTGCTAGCAGCGCCGGGACTAGCGGTGGTGATACGCAGTATTTT.

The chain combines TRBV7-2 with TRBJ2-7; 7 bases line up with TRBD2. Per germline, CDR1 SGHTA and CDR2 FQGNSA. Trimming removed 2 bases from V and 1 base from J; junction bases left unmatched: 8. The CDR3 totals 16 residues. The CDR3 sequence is CASSLSGALLSYEQYF. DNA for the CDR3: TGTGCCAGCAGCTTAAGCGGGGCCCTTCTTTCCTACGAGCAGTACTTC.

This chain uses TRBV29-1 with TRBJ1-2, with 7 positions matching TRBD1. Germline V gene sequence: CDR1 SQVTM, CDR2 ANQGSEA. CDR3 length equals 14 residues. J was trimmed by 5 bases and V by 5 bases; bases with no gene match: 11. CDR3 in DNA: TGCAGCGTTAGCAGGGACAGCGCCTCTTATGGCTACACCTTC. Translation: CSVSRDSASYGYTF.

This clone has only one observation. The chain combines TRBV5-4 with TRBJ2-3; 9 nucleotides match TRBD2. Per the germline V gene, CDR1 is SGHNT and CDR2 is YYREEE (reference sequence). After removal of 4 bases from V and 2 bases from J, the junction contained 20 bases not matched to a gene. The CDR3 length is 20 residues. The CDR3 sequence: CASSHDLVLAGITDTDTQYF. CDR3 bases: TGTGCCAGCAGCCATGACTTGGTGCTAGCGGGGATAACAGACACAGATACGCAGTATTTT.

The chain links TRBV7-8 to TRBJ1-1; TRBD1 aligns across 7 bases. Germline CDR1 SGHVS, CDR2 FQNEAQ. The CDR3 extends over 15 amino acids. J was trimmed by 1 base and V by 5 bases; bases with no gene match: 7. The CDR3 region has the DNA TGTGCCAGCAGCCCCACAGGGGCATGGAACACTGAAGCTTTCTTT. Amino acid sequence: CASSPTGAWNTEAFF.

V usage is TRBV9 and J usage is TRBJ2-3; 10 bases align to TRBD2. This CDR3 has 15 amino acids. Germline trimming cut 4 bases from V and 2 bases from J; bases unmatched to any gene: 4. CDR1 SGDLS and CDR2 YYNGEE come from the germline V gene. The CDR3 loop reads CASSSGLADTDTQYF. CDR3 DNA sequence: TGTGCCAGCAGCTCCGGACTAGCGGACACAGATACGCAGTATTTT. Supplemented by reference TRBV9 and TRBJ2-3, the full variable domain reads DSGVTQTPKHLITATGQRVTLRCSPRSGDLSVYWYQQSLDQGLQFLIQYYNGEERAKGNILERFSAQQFPDLHSELNLSSLELGDSALYFCASSSGLADTDTQYFGPGTRLTVL.

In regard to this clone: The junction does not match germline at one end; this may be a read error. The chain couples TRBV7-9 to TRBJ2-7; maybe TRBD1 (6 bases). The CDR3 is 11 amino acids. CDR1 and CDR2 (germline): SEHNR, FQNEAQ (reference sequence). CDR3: CASFDRFGFRF. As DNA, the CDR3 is TGTGCCAGCTTTGACAGGTTTGGGTTCCGCTTC.

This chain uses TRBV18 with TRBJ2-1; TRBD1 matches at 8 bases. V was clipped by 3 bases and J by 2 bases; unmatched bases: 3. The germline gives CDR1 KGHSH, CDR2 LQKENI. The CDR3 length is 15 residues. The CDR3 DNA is TGTGCCAGCTCACCCGGGACAGGAACCTACAATGAGCAGTTCTTC. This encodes CASSPGTGTYNEQFF.

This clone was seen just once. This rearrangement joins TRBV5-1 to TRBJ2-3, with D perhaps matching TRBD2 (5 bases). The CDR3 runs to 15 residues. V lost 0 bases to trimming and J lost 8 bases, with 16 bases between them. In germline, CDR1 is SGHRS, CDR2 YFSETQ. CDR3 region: CASSLERHGKGTQYF. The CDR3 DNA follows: TGCGCCAGCAGCTTGGAACGGCACGGGAAAGGTACGCAGTATTTT.

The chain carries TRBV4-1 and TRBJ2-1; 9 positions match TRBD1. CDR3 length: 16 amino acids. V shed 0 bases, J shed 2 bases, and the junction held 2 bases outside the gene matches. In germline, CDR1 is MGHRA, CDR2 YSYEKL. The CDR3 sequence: CASSQDRTGAYNEQFF. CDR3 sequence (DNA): TGCGCCAGCAGCCAAGATAGGACAGGGGCCTACAATGAGCAGTTCTTC.

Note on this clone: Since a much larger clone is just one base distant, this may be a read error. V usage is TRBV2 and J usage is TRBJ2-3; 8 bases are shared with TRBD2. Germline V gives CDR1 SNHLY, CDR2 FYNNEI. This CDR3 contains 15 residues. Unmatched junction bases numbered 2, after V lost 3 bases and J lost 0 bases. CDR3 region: CASSDPSGSTDTQYF. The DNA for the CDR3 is TGTGCCAGCAGTGACCCTAGCGGGAGCACAGATACGCAGTATTTT.

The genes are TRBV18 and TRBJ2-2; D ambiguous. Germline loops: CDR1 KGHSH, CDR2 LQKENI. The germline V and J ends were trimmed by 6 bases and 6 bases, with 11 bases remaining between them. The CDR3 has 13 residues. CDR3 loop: CASSPLESGELFF. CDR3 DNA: TGTGCCAGCTCCCCCCTGGAGTCCGGGGAGCTGTTTTTT. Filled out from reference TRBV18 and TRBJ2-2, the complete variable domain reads NAGVMQNPRHLVRRRGQEARLRCSPMKGHSHVYWYRQLPEEGLKFMVYLQKENIIDESGMPKERFSAEFPKEGPSILRIQQVVRGDSAAYFCASSPLESGELFFGEGSRLTVL.

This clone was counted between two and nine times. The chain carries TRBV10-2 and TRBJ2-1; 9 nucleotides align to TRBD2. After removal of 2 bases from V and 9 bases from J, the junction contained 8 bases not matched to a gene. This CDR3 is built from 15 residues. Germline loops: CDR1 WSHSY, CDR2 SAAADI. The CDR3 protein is CASSEPGLALGEQFF. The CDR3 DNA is TGCGCCAGCAGTGAGCCGGGACTAGCTTTAGGTGAGCAGTTCTTC.

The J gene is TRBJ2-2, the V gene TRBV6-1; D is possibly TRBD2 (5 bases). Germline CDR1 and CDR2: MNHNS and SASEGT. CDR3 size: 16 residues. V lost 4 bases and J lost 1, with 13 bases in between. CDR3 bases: TGTGCCAGCAGTGCGCTAGCCGAACTGAACACCGGGGAGCTGTTTTTT. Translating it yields CASSALAELNTGELFF.

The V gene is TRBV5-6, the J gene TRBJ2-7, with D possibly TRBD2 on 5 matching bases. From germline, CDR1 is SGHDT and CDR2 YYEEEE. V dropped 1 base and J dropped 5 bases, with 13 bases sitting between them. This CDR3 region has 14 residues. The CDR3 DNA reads TGTGCCAGCAGCTTGCTACTAGTAGTACACGAGCAGTACTTC. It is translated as CASSLLLVVHEQYF. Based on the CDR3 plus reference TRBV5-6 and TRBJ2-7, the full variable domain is DAGVTQSPTHLIKTRGQQVTLRCSPKSGHDTVSWYQQALGQGPQFIFQYYEEEERQRGNFPDRFSGHQFPNYSSELNVNALLLGDSALYLCASSLLLVVHEQYFGPGTRLTVT.

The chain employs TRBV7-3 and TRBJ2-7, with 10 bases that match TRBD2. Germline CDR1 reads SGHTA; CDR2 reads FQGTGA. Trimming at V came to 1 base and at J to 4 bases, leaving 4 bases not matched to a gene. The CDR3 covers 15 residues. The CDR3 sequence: CASSLRTSGPYEQYF. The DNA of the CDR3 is TGTGCCAGCAGCTTAAGGACTAGCGGCCCATACGAGCAGTACTTC.

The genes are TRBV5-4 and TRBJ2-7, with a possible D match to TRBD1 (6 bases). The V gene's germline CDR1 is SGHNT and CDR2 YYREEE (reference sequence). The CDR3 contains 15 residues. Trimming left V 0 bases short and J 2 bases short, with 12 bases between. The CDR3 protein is CASSLGAGATYEQYF. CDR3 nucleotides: TGTGCCAGCAGCTTGGGGGCAGGGGCCACCTACGAGCAGTACTTC.

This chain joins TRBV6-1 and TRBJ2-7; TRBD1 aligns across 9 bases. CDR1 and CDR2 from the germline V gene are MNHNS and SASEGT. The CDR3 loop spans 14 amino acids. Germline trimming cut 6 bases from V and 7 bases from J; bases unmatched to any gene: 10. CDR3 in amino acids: CASRPRDRVDEQYF. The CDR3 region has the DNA TGTGCCAGCAGACCCCGGGACAGGGTTGATGAGCAGTACTTC.

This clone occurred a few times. This CDR3 reads CASSQGGAGGPFGDEQFF. Here the CDR3 DNA reads TGTGCCAGCAGCCAAGGAGGAGCGGGAGGGCCGTTTGGGGATGAGCAGTTCTTC. This rearrangement joins TRBV4-2 to TRBJ2-1, with TRBD2 matching 10 bases. J gave up 8 bases and V 1 base, and 14 bases lay outside the gene matches. The V gene's germline CDR1 is LGHNA and CDR2 YNFKEQ. This CDR3 is built from 18 residues.

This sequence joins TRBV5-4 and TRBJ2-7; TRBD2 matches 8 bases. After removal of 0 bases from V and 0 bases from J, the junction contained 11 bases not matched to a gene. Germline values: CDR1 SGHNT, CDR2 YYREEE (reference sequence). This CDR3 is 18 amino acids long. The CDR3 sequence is CASSLDTASGQSSYEQYF. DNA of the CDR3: TGTGCCAGCAGCTTGGATACGGCTAGCGGGCAGAGCTCCTACGAGCAGTACTTC.

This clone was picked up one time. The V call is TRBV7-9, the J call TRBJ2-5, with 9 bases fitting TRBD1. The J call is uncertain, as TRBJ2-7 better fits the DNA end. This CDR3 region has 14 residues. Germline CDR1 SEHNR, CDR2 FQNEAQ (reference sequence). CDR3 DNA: TGTGCCAGCAGCACGACAGGGGGGTTCTACGAGCAGTACTTC. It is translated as CASSTTGGFYEQYF.

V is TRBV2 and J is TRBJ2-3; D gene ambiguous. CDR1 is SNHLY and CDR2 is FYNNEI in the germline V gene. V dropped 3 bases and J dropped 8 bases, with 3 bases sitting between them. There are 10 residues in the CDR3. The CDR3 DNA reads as TGTGCCAGCAGTGACGGTACGCAGTATTTT. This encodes CASSDGTQYF.

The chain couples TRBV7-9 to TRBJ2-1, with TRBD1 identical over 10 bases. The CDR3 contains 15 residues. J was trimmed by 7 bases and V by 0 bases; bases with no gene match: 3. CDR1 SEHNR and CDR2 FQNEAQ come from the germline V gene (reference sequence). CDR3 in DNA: TGTGCCAGCAGCTTAGCTTGGGACAGGGGAAATGAGCAGTTCTTC. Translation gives CASSLAWDRGNEQFF.